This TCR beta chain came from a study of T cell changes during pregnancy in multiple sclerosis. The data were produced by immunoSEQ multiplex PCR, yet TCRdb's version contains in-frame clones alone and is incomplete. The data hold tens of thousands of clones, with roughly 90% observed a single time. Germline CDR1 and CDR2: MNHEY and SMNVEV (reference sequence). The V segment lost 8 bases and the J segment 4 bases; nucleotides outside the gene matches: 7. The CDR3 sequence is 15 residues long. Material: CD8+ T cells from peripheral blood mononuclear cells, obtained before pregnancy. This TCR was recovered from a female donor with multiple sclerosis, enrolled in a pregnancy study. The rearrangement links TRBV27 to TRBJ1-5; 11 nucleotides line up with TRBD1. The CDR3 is CASGQGTGGNQPQHF. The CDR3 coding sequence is TGTGCCAGCGGACAGGGGACAGGGGGTAATCAGCCCCAGCATTTT.